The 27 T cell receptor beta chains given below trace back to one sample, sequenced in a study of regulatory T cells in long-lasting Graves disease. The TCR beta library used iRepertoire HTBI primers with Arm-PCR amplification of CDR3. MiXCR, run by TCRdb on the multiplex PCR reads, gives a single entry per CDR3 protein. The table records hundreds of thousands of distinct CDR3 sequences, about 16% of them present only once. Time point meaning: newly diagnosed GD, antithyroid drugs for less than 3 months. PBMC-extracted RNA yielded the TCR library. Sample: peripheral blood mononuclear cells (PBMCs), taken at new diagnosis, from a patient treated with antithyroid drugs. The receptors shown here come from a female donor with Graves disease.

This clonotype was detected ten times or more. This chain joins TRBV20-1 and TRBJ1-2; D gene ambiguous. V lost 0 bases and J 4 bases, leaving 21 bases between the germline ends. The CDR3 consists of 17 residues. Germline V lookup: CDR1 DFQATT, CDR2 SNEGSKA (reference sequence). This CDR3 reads CSARDRSGRGFPYGYTF. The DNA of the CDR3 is TGCAGTGCTAGAGATCGCTCTGGCCGGGGATTTCCCTATGGCTACACCTTC.

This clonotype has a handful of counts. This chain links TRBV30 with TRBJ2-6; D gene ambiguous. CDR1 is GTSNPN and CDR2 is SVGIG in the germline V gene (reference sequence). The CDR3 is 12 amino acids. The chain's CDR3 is CAAFSGANVLTF. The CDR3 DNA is TGTGCGGCCTTCTCTGGGGCCAACGTCCTGACTTTC.

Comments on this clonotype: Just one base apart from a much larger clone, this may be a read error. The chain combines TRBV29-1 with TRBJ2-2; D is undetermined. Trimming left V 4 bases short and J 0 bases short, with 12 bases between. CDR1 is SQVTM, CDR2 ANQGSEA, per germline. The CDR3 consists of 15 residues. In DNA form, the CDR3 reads TGCAGCGTTGCCCGTCTACGAGCGAACACCGGGGAGCTGTTTTTT. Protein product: CSVARLRANTGELFF.

DNA for the CDR3: TGTGCTAGTGGTTTGAGTTTAGGGACAGGGGGGTCCTACGAGCAGTTCTTC. Amino acid sequence: CASGLSLGTGGSYEQFF. The rearrangement uses TRBV12-5 and TRBJ2-1; the match to TRBD1 covers 11 bases. V lost 2 bases to trimming and J lost 10 bases; unmatched junction nucleotides: 13. Germline-derived CDR1 and CDR2 are LGHNT and FRNRAP. This CDR3 is 17 amino acids long.

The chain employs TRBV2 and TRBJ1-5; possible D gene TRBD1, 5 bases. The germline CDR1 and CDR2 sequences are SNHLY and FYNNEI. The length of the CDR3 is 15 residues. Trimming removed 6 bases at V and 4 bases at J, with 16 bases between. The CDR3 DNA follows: TGTGCCAGCAGAACTTCGACAGAGAATAATCAGCCCCAGCATTTT. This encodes CASRTSTENNQPQHF.

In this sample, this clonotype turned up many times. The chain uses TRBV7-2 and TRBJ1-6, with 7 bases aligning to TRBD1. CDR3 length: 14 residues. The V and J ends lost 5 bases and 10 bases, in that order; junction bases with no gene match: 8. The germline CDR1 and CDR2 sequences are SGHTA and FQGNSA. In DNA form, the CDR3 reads TGTGCCAGCAGCCCCAGGGACAGACCCTCACCCCTCCACTTT. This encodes CASSPRDRPSPLHF.

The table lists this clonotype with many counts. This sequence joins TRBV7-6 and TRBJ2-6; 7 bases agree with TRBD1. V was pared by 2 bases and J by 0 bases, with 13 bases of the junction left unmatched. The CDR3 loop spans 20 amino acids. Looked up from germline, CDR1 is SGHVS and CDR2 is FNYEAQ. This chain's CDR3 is CASSLQWQGVASSGANVLTF. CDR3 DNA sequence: TGTGCCAGCAGCTTACAATGGCAGGGGGTCGCGAGCTCTGGGGCCAACGTCCTGACTTTC.

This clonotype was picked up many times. The CDR3 reads CATSGGTAPTYEQYF. The DNA for the CDR3 is TGTGCCACCAGTGGAGGGACAGCTCCGACCTACGAGCAGTACTTC. The chain joins TRBV24-1 to TRBJ2-7; 7 nucleotides align to TRBD1. This CDR3 contains 15 residues. V shed 5 bases, J shed 2 bases, and the junction held 8 bases outside the gene matches. CDR1 is KGHDR, CDR2 SFDVKD, per germline.

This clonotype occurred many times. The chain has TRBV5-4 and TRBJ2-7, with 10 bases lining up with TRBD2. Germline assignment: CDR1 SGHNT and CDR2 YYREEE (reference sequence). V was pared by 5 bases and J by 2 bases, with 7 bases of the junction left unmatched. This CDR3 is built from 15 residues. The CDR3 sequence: CASSLGLAATYEQYF. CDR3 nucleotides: TGTGCCAGCAGTTTAGGACTAGCGGCAACCTACGAGCAGTACTTC. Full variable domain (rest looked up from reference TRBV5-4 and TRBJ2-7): ETGVTQSPTHLIKTRGQQVTLRCSSQSGHNTVSWYQQALGQGPQFIFQYYREEENGRGNFPPRFSGLQFPNYSSELNVNALELDDSALYLCASSLGLAATYEQYFGPGTRLTVT.

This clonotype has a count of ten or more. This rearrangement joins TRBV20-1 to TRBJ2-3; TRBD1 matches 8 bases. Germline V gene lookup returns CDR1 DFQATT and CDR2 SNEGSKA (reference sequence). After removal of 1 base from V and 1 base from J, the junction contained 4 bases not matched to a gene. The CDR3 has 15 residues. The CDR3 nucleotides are TGCAGTGCTAGAGTCAGGGGGCAGGGCACAGATACGCAGTATTTT. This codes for CSARVRGQGTDTQYF.

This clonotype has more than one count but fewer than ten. The CDR3 sequence: CASSQDGRRISGNTIYF. The CDR3 nucleotides are TGCGCCAGCAGCCAGGACGGACGGAGGATCTCTGGAAACACCATATATTTT. The chain links TRBV4-1 to TRBJ1-3; D unresolved. Germline CDR1 MGHRA, CDR2 YSYEKL. Trimming removed 3 bases at V and 0 bases at J, with 15 bases between. The CDR3 has 17 residues.

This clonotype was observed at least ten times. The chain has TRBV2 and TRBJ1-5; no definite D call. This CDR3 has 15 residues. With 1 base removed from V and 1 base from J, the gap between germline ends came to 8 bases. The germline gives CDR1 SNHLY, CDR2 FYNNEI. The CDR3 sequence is CASSEGTDSNQPQHF. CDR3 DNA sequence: TGTGCCAGCAGTGAAGGGACGGACAGCAATCAGCCCCAGCATTTT.

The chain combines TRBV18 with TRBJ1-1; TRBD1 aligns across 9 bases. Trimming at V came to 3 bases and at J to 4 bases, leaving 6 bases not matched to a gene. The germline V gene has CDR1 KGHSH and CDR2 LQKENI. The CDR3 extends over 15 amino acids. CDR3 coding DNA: TGTGCCAGCTCACCTTTATGGGGACAGGGCACTGAAGCTTTCTTT. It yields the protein CASSPLWGQGTEAFF.

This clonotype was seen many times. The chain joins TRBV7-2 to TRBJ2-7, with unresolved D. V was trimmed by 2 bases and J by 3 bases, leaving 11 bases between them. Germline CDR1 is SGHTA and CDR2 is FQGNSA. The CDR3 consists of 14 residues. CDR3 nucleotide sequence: TGTGCCAGCAGCTTACAGGACGGATACTACGAGCAGTACTTC. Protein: CASSLQDGYYEQYF.

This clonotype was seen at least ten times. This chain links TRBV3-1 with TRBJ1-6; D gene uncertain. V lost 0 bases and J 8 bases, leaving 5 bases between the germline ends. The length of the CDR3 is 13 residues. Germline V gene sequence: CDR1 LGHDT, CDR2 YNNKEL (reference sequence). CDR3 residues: CASSQDQDSPLHF. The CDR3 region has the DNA TGTGCCAGCAGCCAAGATCAGGATTCACCCCTCCACTTT.

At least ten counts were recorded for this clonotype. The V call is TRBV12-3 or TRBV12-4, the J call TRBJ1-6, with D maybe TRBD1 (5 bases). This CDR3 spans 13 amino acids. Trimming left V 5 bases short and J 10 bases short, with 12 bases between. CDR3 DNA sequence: TGTGCCAGCAGTGGGGGAAGGCGCTCACCCCTCCACTTT. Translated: CASSGGRRSPLHF.

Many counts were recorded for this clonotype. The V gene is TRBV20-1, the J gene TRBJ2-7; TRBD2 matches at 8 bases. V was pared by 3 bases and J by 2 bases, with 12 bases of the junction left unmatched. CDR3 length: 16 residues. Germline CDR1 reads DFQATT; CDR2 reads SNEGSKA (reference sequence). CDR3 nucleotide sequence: TGCAGTGCTAGGAGGAGGTTTAGCGGGATGGCCTACGAGCAGTACTTC. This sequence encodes CSARRRFSGMAYEQYF.

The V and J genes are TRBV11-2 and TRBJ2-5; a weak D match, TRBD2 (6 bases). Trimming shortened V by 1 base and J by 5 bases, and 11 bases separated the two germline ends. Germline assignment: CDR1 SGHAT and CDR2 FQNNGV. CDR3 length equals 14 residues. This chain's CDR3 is CASSLGTSWETQYF. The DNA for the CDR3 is TGTGCCAGCAGCTTAGGCACTAGCTGGGAGACCCAGTACTTC.

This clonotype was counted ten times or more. CDR3: CASSLPTGATNEKLFF. The CDR3 DNA reads as TGTGCCAGCAGTTTACCTACAGGGGCAACTAATGAAAAACTGTTTTTT. The chain is built from TRBV6-2 or TRBV6-3 and TRBJ1-4, with 7 bases that match TRBD1. Per germline, CDR1 MNHEY and CDR2 SVGEGT. The CDR3 length is 16 residues. V was clipped by 4 bases and J by 0 bases; unmatched bases: 5.

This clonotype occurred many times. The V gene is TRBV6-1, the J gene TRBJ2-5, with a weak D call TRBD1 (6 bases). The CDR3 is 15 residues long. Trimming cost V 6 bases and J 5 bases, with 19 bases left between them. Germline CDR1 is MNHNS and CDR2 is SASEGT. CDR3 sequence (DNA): TGTGCCAGCAGCTCTGGGACATTGGGATTCGAGACCCAGTACTTC. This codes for CASSSGTLGFETQYF.

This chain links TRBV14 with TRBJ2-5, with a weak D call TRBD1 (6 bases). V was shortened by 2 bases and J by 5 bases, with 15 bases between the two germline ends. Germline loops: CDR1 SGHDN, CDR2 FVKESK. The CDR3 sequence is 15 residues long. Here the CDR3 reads CASSQSDTGYETQYF. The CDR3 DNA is TGTGCCAGCAGCCAATCGGACACAGGGTATGAGACCCAGTACTTC.

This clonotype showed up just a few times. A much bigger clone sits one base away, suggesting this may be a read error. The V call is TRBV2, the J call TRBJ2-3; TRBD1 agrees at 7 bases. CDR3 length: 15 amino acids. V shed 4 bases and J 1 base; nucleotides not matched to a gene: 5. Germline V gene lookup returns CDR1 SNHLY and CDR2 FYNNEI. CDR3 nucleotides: TGTGCCAGCAGTGTGGGGCAGGGGGGCACAGATACGCAGTATTTT. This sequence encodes CASSVGQGGTDTQYF.

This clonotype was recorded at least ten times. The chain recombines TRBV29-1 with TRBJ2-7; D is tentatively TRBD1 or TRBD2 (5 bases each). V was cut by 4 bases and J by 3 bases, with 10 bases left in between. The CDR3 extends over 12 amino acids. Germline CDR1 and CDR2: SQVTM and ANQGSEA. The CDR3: CSVAGRNYEQYF. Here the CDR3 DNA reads TGCAGCGTTGCGGGGCGCAACTACGAGCAGTACTTC.

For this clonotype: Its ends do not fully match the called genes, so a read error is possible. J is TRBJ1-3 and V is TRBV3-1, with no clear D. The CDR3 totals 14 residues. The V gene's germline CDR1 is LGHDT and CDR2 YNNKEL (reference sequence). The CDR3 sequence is CASSQAGSGSTIYF. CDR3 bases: TGTGCCAGCAGCCAAGCGGGATCTGGAAGCACCATATATTTT.

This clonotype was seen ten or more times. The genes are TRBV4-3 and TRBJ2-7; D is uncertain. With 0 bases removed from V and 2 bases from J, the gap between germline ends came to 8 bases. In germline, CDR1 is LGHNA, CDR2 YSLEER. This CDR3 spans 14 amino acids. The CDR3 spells CASSQDGLTYEQYF. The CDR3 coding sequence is TGCGCCAGCAGCCAAGATGGCCTAACCTACGAGCAGTACTTC.

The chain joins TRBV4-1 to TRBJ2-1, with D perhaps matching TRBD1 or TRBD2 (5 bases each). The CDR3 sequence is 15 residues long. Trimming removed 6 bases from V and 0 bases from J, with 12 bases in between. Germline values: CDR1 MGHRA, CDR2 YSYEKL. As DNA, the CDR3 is TGCGCCAGCAGTCGACTTGGGACCTCCTACAATGAGCAGTTCTTC. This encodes CASSRLGTSYNEQFF.

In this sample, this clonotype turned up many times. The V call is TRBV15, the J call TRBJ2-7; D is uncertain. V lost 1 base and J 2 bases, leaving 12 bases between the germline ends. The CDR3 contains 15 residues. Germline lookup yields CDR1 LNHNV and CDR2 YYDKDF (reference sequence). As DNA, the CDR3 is TGTGCCACCAGCAGAGGGTCGGCAGGTACCTACGAGCAGTACTTC. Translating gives CATSRGSAGTYEQYF.